This T cell receptor (beta chain) was documented in a study of blood T cell repertoires in COVID-19. Turning to the study itself: Whether acute or convalescent, the COVID-19 samples came from the United States, Italy and Spain. T cells, B-cell-depleted T cells, or PBMCs supplied cDNA or gDNA.

Assignment of participants to cohorts was predicated upon participant-reported clinical history. In the original workflow: Using reference gene primer amplification, nucleated cell counts were estimated. Sequenced by immunoSEQ multiplex PCR; TCRdb stores in-frame clones only, minus some. The D gene and trimming were derived from the DNA, and the V and J assignments and clone size from that table. Of about 300,000 clones in the sample, around 86% are singletons; the top ten hold about 4%. The origin of this receptor is a man aged 25 to 40 who had recovered from COVID-19. Sample: PBMCs or T cells enriched from blood (not recorded which).

CDR3 sequence reads: CASRQFPNEKLFF. CDR3 bases: TGTGCAAGTCGCCAATTCCCTAATGAAAAACTGTTTTTT. The chain employs TRBV12-2 and TRBJ1-4; the DNA was not used to check the table's D call, TRBD1. TRBV12-2 is a recognized pseudogene. CDR3 length equals 13 residues.